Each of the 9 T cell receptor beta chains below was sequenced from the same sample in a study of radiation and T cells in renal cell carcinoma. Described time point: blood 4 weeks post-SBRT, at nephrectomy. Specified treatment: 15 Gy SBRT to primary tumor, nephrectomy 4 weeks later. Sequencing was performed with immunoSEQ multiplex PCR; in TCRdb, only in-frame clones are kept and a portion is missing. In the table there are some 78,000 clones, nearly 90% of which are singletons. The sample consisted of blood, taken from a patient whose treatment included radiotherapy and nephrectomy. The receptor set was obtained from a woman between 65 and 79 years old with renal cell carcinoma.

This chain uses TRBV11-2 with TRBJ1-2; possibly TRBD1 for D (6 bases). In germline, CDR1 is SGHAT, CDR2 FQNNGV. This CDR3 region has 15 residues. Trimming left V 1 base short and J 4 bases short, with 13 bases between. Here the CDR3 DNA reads TGTGCCAGCAGCTTAGGGGCAGGGGTGGGCTATGGCTACACCTTC. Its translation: CASSLGAGVGYGYTF. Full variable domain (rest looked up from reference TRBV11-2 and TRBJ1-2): EAGVAQSPRYKIIEKRQSVAFWCNPISGHATLYWYQQILGQGPKLLIQFQNNGVVDDSQLPKDRFSAERLKGVDSTLKIQPAKLEDSAVYLCASSLGAGVGYGYTFGSGTRLTVV.

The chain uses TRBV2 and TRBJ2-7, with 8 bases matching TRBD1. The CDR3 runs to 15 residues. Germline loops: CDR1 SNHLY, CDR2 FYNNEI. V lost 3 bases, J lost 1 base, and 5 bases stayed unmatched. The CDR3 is CASSEQTGVSYEQYF. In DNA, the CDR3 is TGTGCCAGCAGTGAGCAGACAGGGGTTTCCTACGAGCAGTACTTC.

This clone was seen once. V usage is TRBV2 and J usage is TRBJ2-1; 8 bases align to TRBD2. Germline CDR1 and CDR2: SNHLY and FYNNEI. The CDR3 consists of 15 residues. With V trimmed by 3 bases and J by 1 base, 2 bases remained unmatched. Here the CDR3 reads CASSDTSGSYNEQFF. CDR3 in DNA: TGTGCCAGCAGTGATACTAGCGGATCCTACAATGAGCAGTTCTTC. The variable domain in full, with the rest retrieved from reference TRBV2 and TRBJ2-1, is EPEVTQTPSHQVTQMGQEVILRCVPISNHLYFYWYRQILGQKVEFLVSFYNNEISEKSEIFDDQFSVERPDGSNFTLKIRSTKLEDSAMYFCASSDTSGSYNEQFFGPGTRLTVL.

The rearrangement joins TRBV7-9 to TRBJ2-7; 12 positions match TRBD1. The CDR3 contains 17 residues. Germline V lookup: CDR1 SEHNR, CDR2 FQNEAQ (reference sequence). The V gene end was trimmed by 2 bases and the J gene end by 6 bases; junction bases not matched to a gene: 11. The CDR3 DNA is TGTGCCAGCAGCTTACCCCCTTGGGACAGGGGGCGAGGCGAGCAGTACTTC. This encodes CASSLPPWDRGRGEQYF.

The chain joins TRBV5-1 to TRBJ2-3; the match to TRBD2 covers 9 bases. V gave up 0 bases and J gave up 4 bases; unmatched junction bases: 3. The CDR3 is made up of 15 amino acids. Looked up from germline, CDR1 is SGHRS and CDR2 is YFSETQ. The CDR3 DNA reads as TGCGCCAGCAGCTTGGTTAGCGGGGGAGCAGATACGCAGTATTTT. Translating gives CASSLVSGGADTQYF.

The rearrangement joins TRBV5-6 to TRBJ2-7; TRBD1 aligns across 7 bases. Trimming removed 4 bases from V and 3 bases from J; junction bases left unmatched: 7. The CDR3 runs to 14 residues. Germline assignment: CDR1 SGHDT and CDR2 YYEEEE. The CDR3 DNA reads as TGTGCCAGCAGCAGACAGGGAAGGGTCTACGAGCAGTACTTC. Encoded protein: CASSRQGRVYEQYF.

The CDR3 spells CASSQLLPGDYGYTF. The DNA of the CDR3 is TGTGCCAGCAGCCAACTCCTCCCCGGGGACTATGGCTACACCTTC. The chain has TRBV4-2 and TRBJ1-2; no firm D call. Germline CDR1 LGHNA, CDR2 YNFKEQ. V was trimmed by 2 bases and J by 3 bases, leaving 13 bases between them. The CDR3 contains 15 residues.

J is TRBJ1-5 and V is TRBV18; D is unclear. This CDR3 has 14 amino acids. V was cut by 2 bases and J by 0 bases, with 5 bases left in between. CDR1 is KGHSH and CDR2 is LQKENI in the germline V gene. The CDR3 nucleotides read TGTGCCAGCTCACCAGGACCTAGCAATCAGCCCCAGCATTTT. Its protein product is CASSPGPSNQPQHF.

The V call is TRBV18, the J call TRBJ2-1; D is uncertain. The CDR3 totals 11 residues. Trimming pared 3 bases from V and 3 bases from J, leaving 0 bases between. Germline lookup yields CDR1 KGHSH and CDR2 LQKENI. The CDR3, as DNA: TGTGCCAGCTCACCCTACAATGAGCAGTTCTTC. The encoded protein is CASSPYNEQFF.